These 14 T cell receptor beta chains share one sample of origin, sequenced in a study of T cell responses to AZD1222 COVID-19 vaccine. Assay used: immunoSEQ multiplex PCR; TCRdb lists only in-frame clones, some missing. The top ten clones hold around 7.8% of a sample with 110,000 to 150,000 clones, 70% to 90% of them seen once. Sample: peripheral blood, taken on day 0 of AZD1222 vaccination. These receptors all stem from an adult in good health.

The CDR3 loop reads CSVEELLTGGARYGYTF. In DNA form, the CDR3 reads TGCAGCGTTGAAGAGTTATTAACAGGGGGCGCGAGGTATGGCTACACCTTC. The chain uses TRBV29-1 and TRBJ1-2; TRBD1 agrees at 9 bases. CDR3 length: 17 amino acids. The germline CDR1 and CDR2 sequences are SQVTM and ANQGSEA. Unmatched junction bases numbered 13, after V lost 0 bases and J lost 5 bases.

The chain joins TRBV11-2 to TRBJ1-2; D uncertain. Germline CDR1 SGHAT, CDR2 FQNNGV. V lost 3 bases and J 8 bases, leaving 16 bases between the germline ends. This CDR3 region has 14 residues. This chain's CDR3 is CASSFSTQREGYTF. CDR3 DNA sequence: TGTGCCAGCAGCTTTTCCACCCAGAGGGAGGGCTACACCTTC.

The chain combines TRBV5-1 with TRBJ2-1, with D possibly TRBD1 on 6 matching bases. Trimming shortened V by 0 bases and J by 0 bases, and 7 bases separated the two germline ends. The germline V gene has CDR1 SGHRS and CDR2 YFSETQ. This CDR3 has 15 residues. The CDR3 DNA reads TGCGCCAGCAGCTTGGAGGGGGACTCCTACAATGAGCAGTTCTTC. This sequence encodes CASSLEGDSYNEQFF.

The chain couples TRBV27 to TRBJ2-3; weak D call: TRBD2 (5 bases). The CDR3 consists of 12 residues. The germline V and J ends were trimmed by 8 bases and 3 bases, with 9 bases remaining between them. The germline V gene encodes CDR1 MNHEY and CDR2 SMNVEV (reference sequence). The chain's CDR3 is CASGRRTDTQYF. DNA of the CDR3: TGTGCCAGCGGTAGGAGGACAGATACGCAGTATTTT.

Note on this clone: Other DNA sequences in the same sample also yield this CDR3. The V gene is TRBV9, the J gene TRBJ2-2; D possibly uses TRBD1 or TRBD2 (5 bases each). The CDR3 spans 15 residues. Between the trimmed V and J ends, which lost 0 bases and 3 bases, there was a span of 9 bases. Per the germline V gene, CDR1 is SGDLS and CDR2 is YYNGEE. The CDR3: CASSVGGRDTGELFF. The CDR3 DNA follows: TGTGCCAGCAGCGTAGGGGGGAGAGACACCGGGGAGCTGTTTTTT.

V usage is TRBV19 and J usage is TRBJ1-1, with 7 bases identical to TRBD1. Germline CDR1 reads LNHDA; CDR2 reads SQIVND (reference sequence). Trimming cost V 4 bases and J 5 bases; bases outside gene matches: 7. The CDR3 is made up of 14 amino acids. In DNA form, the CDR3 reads TGTGCCAGTAGTACCACAGGGGCGAGGACTGAAGCTTTCTTT. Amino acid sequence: CASSTTGARTEAFF.

This chain's CDR3 is CASSSRQGARETQYF. The CDR3 DNA follows: TGCGCCAGCAGCTCCCGACAGGGGGCCCGGGAGACCCAGTACTTC. The rearrangement joins TRBV5-1 to TRBJ2-5; 10 bases fit TRBD1. V gave up 3 bases and J gave up 5 bases; unmatched junction bases: 7. Germline CDR1 is SGHRS and CDR2 is YFSETQ. CDR3 size: 15 residues.

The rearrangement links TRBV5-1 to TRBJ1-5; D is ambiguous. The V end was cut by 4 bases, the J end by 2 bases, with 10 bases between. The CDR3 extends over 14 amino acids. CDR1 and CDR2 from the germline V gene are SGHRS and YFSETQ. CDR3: CASSPSGGNQPQHF. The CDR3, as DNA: TGCGCCAGCAGCCCGTCCGGCGGCAATCAGCCCCAGCATTTT. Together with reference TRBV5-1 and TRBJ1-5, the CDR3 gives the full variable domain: KAGVTQTPRYLIKTRGQQVTLSCSPISGHRSVSWYQQTPGQGLQFLFEYFSETQRNKGNFPGRFSGRQFSNSRSEMNVSTLELGDSALYLCASSPSGGNQPQHFGDGTRLSIL.

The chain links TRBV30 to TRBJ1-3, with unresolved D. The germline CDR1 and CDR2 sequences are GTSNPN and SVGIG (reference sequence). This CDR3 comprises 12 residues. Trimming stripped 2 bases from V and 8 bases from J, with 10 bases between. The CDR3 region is CAWSPAMHTIYF. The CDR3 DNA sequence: TGTGCCTGGAGTCCGGCGATGCACACCATATATTTT.

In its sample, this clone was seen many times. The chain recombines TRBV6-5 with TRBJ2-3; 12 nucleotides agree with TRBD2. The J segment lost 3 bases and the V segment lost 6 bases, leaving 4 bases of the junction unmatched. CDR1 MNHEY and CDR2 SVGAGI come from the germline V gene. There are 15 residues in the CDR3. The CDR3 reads CASSGLAGFTDTQYF. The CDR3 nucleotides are TGTGCCAGCAGCGGACTAGCGGGATTTACAGATACGCAGTATTTT.

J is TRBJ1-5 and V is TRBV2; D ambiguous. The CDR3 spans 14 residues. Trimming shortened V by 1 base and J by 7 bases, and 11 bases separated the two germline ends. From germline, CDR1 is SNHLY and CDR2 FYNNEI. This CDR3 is CASSEVLESQPQHF. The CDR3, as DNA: TGTGCCAGCAGTGAAGTATTAGAGTCGCAGCCCCAGCATTTT. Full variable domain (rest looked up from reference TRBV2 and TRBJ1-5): EPEVTQTPSHQVTQMGQEVILRCVPISNHLYFYWYRQILGQKVEFLVSFYNNEISEKSEIFDDQFSVERPDGSNFTLKIRSTKLEDSAMYFCASSEVLESQPQHFGDGTRLSIL.

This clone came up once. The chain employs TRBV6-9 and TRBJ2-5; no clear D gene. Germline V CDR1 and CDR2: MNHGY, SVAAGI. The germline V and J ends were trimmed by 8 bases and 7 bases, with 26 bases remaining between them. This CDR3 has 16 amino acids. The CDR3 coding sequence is TGTGCCAGCTGCGTGGGCCGTGGTTTTTGGGAAACGACCCAGTACTTC. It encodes CASCVGRGFWETTQYF.

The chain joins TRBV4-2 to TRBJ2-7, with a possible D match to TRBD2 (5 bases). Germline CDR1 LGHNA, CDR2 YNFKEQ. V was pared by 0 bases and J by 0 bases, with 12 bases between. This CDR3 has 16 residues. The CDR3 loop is CASSQEIGGSSYEQYF. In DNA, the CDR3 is TGTGCCAGCAGCCAAGAAATAGGAGGAAGCTCCTACGAGCAGTACTTC.

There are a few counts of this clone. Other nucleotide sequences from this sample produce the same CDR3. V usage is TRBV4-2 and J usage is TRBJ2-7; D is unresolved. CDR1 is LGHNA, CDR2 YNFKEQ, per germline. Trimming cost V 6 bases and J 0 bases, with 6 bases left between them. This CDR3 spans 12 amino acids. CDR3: CASSFDSYEQYF. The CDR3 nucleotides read TGTGCCAGCAGTTTCGACTCCTACGAGCAGTACTTC.